The clone carrying this T cell receptor beta chain has a handful of counts. These data originate in a study of T cell changes during pregnancy in multiple sclerosis. Sequencing used immunoSEQ multiplex PCR; TCRdb keeps in-frame clones, though not all of them. The sample yields roughly 38,000 clones, around 91% seen once. The origin of this receptor is a female donor with multiple sclerosis, enrolled in a pregnancy study. The sample here was CD8+ T cells from peripheral blood mononuclear cells, taken in the first trimester of pregnancy.

The CDR3 loop reads CASSLGGGRGYTF. The DNA of the CDR3 is TGCGCCAGCAGCTTGGGGGGGGGAAGAGGCTACACCTTC. J is TRBJ1-2 and V is TRBV5-1; D may be TRBD1 (5 bases). The CDR3 runs 13 residues. The germline V gene encodes CDR1 SGHRS and CDR2 YFSETQ. V was shortened by 0 bases and J by 8 bases, with 11 bases between the two germline ends.